The 4 T cell receptor beta chains presented below share a single source sample, sequenced in a study of blood T cells in healthy people across ages. A second PCR of 7 to 11 cycles used a sample-barcoded 5' primer and a J-beta primer mix. TCRdb redid the calling of the 5' RACE reads with MiXCR, one entry per CDR3 protein. The sample lists around 280,000 distinct CDR3 sequences, roughly 26% occurring once. Input material: blood. These receptor sequences come from a woman aged 70-85 years in good health.

This clonotype was recorded a few times. V gene TRBV29-1 combines with J gene TRBJ1-3; D unclear. The CDR3 sequence is 12 residues long. The germline V gene has CDR1 SQVTM and CDR2 ANQGSEA. V was shortened by 7 bases and J by 1 base, with 8 bases between the two germline ends. CDR3 DNA sequence: TGCAGCGGGTCAGGTTCTGGAAACACCATATATTTT. The encoded protein is CSGSGSGNTIYF.

This clonotype was picked up many times. The V and J genes are TRBV3-1 and TRBJ2-7; 9 bases are shared with TRBD2. The CDR3 loop spans 17 amino acids. The trim removed 2 bases at V and 5 bases at J, leaving 13 bases unmatched. Germline CDR1 is LGHDT and CDR2 is YNNKEL (reference sequence). The CDR3 sequence is CASSQRVRASGMDEQYF. In DNA, the CDR3 is TGTGCCAGCAGCCAAAGGGTGCGGGCTAGCGGGATGGACGAGCAGTACTTC.

The chain recombines TRBV7-2 with TRBJ2-1; 8 bases map to TRBD1. The CDR3 is 15 residues long. The germline V gene encodes CDR1 SGHTA and CDR2 FQGNSA. V shed 3 bases and J 5 bases; nucleotides not matched to a gene: 6. CDR3 in DNA: TGTGCCAGCAGCTTTACGACAGGGGCAAACAATGAGCAGTTCTTC. Translated, it gives CASSFTTGANNEQFF.

In this sample, this clonotype turned up a few times. The genes are TRBV6-6 and TRBJ1-3; D is ambiguous. From germline, CDR1 is MNHNY and CDR2 SVGAGI (reference sequence). The CDR3 covers 13 residues. V lost 8 bases to trimming and J lost 1 base, with 9 bases between them. This chain's CDR3 is CASRTGSGNTIYF. CDR3 sequence (DNA): TGTGCCAGCCGCACGGGATCTGGAAACACCATATATTTT.